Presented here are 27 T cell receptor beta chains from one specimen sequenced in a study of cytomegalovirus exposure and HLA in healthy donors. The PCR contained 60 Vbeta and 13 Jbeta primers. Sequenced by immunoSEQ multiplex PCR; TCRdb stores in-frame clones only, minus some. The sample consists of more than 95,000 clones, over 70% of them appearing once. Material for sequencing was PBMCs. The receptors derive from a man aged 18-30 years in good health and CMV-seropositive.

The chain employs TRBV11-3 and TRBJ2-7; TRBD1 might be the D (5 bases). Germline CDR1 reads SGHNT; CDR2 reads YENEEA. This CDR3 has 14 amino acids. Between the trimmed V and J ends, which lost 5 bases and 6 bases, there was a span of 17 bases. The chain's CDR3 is CASSPDPLGLEQYF. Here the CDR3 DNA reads TGTGCCAGCAGCCCCGACCCATTGGGGCTCGAGCAGTACTTC.

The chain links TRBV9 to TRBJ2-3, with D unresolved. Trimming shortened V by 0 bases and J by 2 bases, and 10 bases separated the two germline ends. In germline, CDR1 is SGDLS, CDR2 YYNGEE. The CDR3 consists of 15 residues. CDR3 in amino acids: CASSVGGSYTDTQYF. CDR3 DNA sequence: TGTGCCAGCAGCGTAGGCGGATCGTACACAGATACGCAGTATTTT.

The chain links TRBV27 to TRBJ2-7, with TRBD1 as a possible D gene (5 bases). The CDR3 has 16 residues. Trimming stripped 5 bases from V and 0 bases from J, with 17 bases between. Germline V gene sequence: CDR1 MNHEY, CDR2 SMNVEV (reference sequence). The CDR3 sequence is CASSRLTATSSYEQYF. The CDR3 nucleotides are TGTGCCAGCAGTAGGCTGACAGCTACGAGCTCCTACGAGCAGTACTTC.

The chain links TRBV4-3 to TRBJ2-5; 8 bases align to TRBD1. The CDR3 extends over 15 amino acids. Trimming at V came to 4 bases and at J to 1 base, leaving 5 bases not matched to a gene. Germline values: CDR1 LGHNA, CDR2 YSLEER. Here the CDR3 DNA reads TGCGCCAGCAGCCTGGACAGGGATCCCCAAGAGACCCAGTACTTC. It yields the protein CASSLDRDPQETQYF.

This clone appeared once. The CDR3 region is CASSFSPETQYF. The CDR3, as DNA: TGCGCCAGCAGCTTTTCCCCGGAGACCCAGTACTTC. The chain has TRBV5-1 and TRBJ2-5; D gene unclear. Germline CDR1 SGHRS, CDR2 YFSETQ. The CDR3 length is 12 residues. The ends were cut back, 2 bases at V and 5 bases at J, with 7 bases in the middle.

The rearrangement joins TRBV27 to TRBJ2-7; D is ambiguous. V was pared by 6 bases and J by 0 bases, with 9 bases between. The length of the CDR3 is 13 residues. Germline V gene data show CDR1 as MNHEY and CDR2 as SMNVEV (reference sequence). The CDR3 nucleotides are TGTGCCAGCAGCCGGAGCGTCTCCTACGAGCAGTACTTC. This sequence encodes CASSRSVSYEQYF.

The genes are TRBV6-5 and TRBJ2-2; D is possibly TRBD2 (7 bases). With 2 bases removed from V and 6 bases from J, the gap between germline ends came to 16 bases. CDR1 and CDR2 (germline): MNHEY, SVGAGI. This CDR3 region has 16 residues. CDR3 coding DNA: TGTGCCAGCAGTTACCGATTCGGCGGGGGCCCCGGGGAGCTGTTTTTT. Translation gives CASSYRFGGGPGELFF.

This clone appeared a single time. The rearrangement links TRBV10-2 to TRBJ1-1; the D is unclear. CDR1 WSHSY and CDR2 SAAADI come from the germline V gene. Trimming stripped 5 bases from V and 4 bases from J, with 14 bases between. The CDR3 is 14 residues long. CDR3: CASSPRGEGTEAFF. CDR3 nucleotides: TGCGCCAGCAGTCCCCGGGGTGAGGGCACTGAAGCTTTCTTT.

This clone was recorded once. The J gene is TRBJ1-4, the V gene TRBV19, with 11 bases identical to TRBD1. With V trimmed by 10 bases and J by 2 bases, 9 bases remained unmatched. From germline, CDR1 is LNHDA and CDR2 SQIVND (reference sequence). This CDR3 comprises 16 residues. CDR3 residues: CATSPDRGQTNEKLFF. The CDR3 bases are TGTGCCACGTCTCCGGACAGGGGGCAGACTAATGAAAAACTGTTTTTT.

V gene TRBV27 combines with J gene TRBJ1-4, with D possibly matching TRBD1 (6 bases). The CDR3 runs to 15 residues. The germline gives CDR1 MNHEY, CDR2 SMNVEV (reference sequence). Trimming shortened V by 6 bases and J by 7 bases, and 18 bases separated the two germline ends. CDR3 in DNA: TGTGCCAGCAGCCTAGGGGGATGGCGGAGTGAAAAACTGTTTTTT. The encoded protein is CASSLGGWRSEKLFF.

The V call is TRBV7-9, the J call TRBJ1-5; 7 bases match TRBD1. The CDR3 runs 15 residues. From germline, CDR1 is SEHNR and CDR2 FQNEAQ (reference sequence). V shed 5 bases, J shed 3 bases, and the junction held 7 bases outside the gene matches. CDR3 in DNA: TGTGCCAGCAGCCTCGGGACAGCCCTCAATCAGCCCCAGCATTTT. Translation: CASSLGTALNQPQHF.

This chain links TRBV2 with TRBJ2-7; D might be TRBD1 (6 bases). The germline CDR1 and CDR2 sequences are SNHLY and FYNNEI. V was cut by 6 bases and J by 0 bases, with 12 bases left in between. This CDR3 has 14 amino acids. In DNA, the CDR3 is TGTGCCAGCAGAGATCAGGGGAACTCCTACGAGCAGTACTTC. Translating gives CASRDQGNSYEQYF.

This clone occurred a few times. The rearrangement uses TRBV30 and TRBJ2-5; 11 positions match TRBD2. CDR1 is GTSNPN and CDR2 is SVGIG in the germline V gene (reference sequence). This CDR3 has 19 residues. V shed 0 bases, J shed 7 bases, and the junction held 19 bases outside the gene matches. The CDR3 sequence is CAWSVLGSGRDRELWTQYF. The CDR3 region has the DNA TGTGCCTGGAGTGTATTGGGTAGCGGGAGGGACCGTGAGTTATGGACCCAGTACTTC.

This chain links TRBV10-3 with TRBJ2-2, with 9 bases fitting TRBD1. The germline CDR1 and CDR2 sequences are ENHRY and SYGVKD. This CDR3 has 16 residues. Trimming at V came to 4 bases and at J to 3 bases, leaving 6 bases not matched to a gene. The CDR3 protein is CAISAPDRGDTGELFF. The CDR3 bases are TGTGCCATCAGTGCCCCCGACAGGGGGGACACCGGGGAGCTGTTTTTT.

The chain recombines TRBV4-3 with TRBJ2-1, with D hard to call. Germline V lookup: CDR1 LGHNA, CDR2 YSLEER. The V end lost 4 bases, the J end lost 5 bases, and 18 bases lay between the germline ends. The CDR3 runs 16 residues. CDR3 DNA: TGCGCCAGCAGCCTCGTGAGAGGCAGTCAAAACAATGAGCAGTTCTTC. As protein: CASSLVRGSQNNEQFF.

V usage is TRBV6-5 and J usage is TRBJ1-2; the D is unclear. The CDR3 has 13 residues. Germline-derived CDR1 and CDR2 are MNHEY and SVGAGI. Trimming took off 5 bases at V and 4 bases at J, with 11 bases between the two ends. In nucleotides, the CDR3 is TGTGCCAGCAGTCGACTTCCCTCCTATGGCTACACCTTC. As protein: CASSRLPSYGYTF.

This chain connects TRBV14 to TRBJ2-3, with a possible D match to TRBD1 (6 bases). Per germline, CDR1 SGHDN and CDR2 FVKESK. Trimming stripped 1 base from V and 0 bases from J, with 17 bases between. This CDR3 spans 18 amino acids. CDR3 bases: TGTGCCAGCAGCCAAGTGTCTGGACAGCTTTTTAGCACAGATACGCAGTATTTT. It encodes CASSQVSGQLFSTDTQYF. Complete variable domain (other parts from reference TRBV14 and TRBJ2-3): EAGVTQFPSHSVIEKGQTVTLRCDPISGHDNLYWYRRVMGKEIKFLLHFVKESKQDESGMPNNRFLAERTGGTYSTLKVQPAELEDSGVYFCASSQVSGQLFSTDTQYFGPGTRLTVL.

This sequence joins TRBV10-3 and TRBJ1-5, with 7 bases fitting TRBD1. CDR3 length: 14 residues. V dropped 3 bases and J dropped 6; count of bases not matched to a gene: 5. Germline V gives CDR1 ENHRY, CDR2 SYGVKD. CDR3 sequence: CAISDNRGGQPQHF. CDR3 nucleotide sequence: TGTGCCATCAGTGACAACAGGGGAGGTCAGCCCCAGCATTTT.

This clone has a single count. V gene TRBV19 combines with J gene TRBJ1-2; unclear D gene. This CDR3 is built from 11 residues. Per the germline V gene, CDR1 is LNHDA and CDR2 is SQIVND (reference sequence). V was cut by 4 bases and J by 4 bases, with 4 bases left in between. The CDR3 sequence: CASSTLYGYTF. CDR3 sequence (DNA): TGTGCCAGTAGTACACTCTATGGCTACACCTTC. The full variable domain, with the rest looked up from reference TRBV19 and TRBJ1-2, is DGGITQSPKYLFRKEGQNVTLSCEQNLNHDAMYWYRQDPGQGLRLIYYSQIVNDFQKGDIAEGYSVSREKKESFPLTVTSAQKNPTAFYLCASSTLYGYTFGSGTRLTVV.

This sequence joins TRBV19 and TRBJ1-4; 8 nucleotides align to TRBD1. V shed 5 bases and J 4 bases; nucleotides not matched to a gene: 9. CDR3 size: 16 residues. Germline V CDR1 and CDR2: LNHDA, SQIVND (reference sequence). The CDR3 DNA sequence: TGTGCCAGTAGTCCGGACGACAGGGGTGATAATGAAAAACTGTTTTTT. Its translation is CASSPDDRGDNEKLFF.

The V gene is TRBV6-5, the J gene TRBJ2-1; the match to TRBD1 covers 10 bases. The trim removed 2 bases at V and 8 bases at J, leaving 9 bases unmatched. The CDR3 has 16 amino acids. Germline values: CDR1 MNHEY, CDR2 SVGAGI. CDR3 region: CASSYPRDRGCDEQFF. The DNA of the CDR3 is TGTGCCAGCAGTTACCCCCGGGACAGGGGTTGTGATGAGCAGTTCTTC.

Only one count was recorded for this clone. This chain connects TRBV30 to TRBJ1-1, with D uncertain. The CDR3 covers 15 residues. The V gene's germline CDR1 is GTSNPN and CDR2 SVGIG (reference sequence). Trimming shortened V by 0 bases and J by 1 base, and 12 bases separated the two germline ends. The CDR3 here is CAWSVLGLENTEAFF. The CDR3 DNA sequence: TGTGCCTGGAGTGTACTGGGCCTCGAGAACACTGAAGCTTTCTTT.

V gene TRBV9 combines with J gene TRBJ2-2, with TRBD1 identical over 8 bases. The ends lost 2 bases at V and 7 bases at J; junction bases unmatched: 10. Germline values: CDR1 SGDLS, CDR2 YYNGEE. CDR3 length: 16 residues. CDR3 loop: CASSVETGGRFGELFF. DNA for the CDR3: TGTGCCAGCAGCGTTGAAACAGGGGGTCGGTTCGGGGAGCTGTTTTTT.

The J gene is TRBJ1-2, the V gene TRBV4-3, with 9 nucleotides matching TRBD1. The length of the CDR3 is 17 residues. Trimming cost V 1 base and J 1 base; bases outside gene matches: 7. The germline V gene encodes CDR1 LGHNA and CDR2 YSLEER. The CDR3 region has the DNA TGCGCCAGCAGCCAAGCTGCGACAGGGGGGGGTAACTATGGCTACACCTTC. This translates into CASSQAATGGGNYGYTF.

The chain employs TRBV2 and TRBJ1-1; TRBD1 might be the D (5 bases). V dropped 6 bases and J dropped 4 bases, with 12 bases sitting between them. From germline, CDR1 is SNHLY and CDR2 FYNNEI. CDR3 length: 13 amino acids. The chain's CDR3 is CASRTVLGTEAFF. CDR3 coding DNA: TGTGCCAGCAGGACAGTCTTGGGCACTGAAGCTTTCTTT.

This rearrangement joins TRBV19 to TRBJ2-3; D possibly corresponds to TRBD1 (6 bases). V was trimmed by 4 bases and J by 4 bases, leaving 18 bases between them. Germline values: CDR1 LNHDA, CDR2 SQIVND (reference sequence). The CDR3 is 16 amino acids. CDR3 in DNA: TGTGCCAGTAGTAGGTCCATATTACAGGGTGCAGATACGCAGTATTTT. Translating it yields CASSRSILQGADTQYF.

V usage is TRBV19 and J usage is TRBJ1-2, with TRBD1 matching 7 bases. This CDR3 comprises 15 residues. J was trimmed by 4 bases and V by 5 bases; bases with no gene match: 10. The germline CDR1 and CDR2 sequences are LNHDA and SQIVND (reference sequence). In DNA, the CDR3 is TGTGCCAGTAGTTCGCGCCCGGGACAGAGCTATGGCTACACCTTC. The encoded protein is CASSSRPGQSYGYTF.